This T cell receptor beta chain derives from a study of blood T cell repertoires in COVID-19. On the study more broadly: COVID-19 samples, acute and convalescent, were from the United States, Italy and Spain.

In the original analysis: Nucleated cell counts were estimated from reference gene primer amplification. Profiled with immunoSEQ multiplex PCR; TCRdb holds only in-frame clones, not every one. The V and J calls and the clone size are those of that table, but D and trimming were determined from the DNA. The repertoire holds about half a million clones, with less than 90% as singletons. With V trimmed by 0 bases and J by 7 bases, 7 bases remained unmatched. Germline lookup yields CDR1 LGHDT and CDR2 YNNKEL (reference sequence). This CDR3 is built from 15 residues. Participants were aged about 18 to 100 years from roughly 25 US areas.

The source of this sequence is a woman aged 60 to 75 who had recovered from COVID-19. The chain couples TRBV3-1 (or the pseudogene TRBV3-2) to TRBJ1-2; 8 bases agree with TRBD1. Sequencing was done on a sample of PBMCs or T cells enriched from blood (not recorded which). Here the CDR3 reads CASSQEGRGRGGYTF. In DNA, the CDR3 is TGTGCCAGCAGCCAAGAGGGCAGGGGGCGAGGTGGCTACACCTTC.